The TCR beta chain under discussion was sequenced for a study of glioma-infiltrating T cells after dendritic cell vaccination. Study in general: At biweekly intervals, patients got three intradermal dendritic cell vaccine injections. Study outcomes and limitations: Patients with more pretreatment TILs had longer time to progression and survival. No direct clonality-survival link was found; a diverse polyclonal response may matter.

With regard to this clone: The antigen is not known.

TCRdb's table, derived via immunoSEQ multiplex PCR, lists solely in-frame clones and lacks some. The table has tens of thousands of clones, about 90% seen once. Germline CDR1 SNHLY, CDR2 FYNNEI. With 3 bases clipped from V and 6 bases from J, the junction kept 4 bases outside the gene matches. The CDR3 loop spans 13 amino acids. V usage is TRBV2 and J usage is TRBJ1-2; 7 nucleotides match TRBD1. This receptor was taken from a human donor with glioblastoma. This material consisted of blood, taken before dendritic cell vaccination. The CDR3 spells CASSDDRVNGYTF. The CDR3 nucleotides read TGTGCCAGCAGTGATGACAGGGTAAATGGCTACACCTTC.